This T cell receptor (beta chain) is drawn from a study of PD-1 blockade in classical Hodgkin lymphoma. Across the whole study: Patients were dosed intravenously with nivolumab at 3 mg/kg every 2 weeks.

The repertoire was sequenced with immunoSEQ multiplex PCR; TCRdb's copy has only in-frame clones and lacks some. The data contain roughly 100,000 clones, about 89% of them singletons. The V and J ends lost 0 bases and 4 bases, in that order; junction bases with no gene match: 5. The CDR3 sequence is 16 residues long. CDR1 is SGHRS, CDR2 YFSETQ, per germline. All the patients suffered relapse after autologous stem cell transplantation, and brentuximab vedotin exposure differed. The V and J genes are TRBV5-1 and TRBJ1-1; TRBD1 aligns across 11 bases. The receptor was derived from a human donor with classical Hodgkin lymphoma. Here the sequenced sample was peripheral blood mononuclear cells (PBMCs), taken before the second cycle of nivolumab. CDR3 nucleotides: TGCGCCAGCAGCTTGGGGTCCGGGACAGGGGGCACTGAAGCTTTCTTT. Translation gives CASSLGSGTGGTEAFF.